Below are 24 T cell receptor beta chains sequenced from a single sample in a study of graft-versus-host responses after intestinal transplantation. This table comes from immunoSEQ multiplex PCR, and its TCRdb copy is limited to in-frame clones, with some not included. Counted here are about 15,000 clones, 70% occurring once; the ten biggest clones make up around 23%. Lymphocytes (intraepithelial and lamina propria) were released by processing the graft tissue. The input for sequencing was ileum tissue, taken around 770 days after intestinal transplantation. The receptors originated from a human patient who received an intestinal transplant, so some T cells may come from the graft donor.

V and J are TRBV7-3 and TRBJ1-1; the D is unclear. Germline CDR1 reads SGHTA; CDR2 reads FQGTGA. CDR3 length: 13 amino acids. Between the trimmed V and J ends, which lost 0 bases and 3 bases, there was a span of 5 bases. The CDR3 is CASSLTPDTEAFF. The CDR3 nucleotides are TGTGCCAGCAGCTTAACGCCCGACACTGAAGCTTTCTTT. The full variable domain, rest sourced from reference TRBV7-3 and TRBJ1-1, is GAGVSQTPSNKVTEKGKYVELRCDPISGHTALYWYRQSLGQGPEFLIYFQGTGAADDSGLPNDRFFAVRPEGSVSTLKIQRTERGDSAVYLCASSLTPDTEAFFGQGTRLTVV.

The CDR3 protein is CASSEFGTVNTEAFF. The CDR3 DNA reads as TGTGCCAGCAGCGAGTTTGGGACGGTGAACACTGAAGCTTTCTTT. The chain is built from TRBV11-2 and TRBJ1-1; D is perhaps TRBD1 (5 bases). This CDR3 is built from 15 residues. The germline V gene encodes CDR1 SGHAT and CDR2 FQNNGV. Between the trimmed V and J ends, which lost 5 bases and 0 bases, there was a span of 13 bases.

J is TRBJ2-3 and V is TRBV18; 9 bases match TRBD1. Germline CDR1 KGHSH, CDR2 LQKENI. This CDR3 contains 15 residues. The trim removed 2 bases at V and 0 bases at J, leaving 0 bases unmatched. CDR3 sequence (DNA): TGTGCCAGCTCACCAGGACAGGGGAGCACAGATACGCAGTATTTT. Protein: CASSPGQGSTDTQYF.

The rearrangement links TRBV2 to TRBJ2-2; 10 positions match TRBD1. There are 15 residues in the CDR3. Germline CDR1 SNHLY, CDR2 FYNNEI. V trimming: 6 bases; J trimming: 2 bases; junction bases outside the gene matches: 3. CDR3 loop: CASRDRGKNTGELFF. CDR3 in DNA: TGTGCCAGCAGGGACAGGGGGAAAAACACCGGGGAGCTGTTTTTT.

V and J are TRBV19 and TRBJ2-7; 8 bases are a match to TRBD1. CDR3 length equals 14 residues. CDR1 and CDR2 (germline): LNHDA, SQIVND (reference sequence). With 5 bases clipped from V and 0 bases from J, the junction kept 3 bases outside the gene matches. The CDR3 sequence is CASSRTGLSYEQYF. DNA for the CDR3: TGTGCCAGTAGTCGGACAGGGCTCTCCTACGAGCAGTACTTC.

Of note for this clone: Its ends do not fully match the called genes, so a read error is possible. The V call is TRBV28, the J call TRBJ1-1; maybe TRBD1 (5 bases). This CDR3 is 15 amino acids long. CDR1 and CDR2 from the germline V gene are MDHEN and SYDVKM. Written as DNA, the CDR3 is TGTGCCAGCAGTTTGGTCCCAGGGCTGAAGACTGAAGCTTTCTTT. Its translation is CASSLVPGLKTEAFF.

This clone was detected only once. The V and J genes are TRBV6-4 and TRBJ2-1; the D gene is possibly TRBD1 (6 bases). V shed 0 bases and J shed 8 bases, with 11 bases lying between them. Germline lookup yields CDR1 MRHNA and CDR2 SNTAGT. The CDR3 contains 14 residues. CDR3 nucleotides: TGTGCCAGCAGTGACTCGCAGGGGTCGCATGAGCAGTTCTTC. Translated: CASSDSQGSHEQFF.

This clone was detected only once. J is TRBJ1-2 and V is TRBV7-9; no reliable D call. Trimming cost V 1 base and J 0 bases, with 6 bases left between them. The CDR3 length is 14 residues. The germline gives CDR1 SEHNR, CDR2 FQNEAQ (reference sequence). CDR3 protein: CASSLDATNYGYTF. CDR3 nucleotides: TGTGCCAGCAGCTTAGATGCCACTAACTATGGCTACACCTTC. Using reference TRBV7-9 and TRBJ1-2 for the parts outside the CDR3, the full variable domain is DTGVSQNPRHKITKRGQNVTFRCDPISEHNRLYWYRQTLGQGPEFLTYFQNEAQLEKSRLLSDRFSAERPKGSFSTLEIQRTEQGDSAMYLCASSLDATNYGYTFGSGTRLTVV.

The V and J genes are TRBV7-9 and TRBJ1-2, with TRBD1 matching over 7 bases. The CDR3 covers 16 residues. Germline CDR1 is SEHNR and CDR2 is FQNEAQ (reference sequence). The J segment lost 3 bases and the V segment lost 5 bases, leaving 12 bases of the junction unmatched. This CDR3 reads CASSKTPDGQDYGYTF. Written as DNA, the CDR3 is TGTGCCAGCAGCAAAACACCCGATGGACAGGACTATGGCTACACCTTC.

The rearrangement uses TRBV7-2 and TRBJ2-7; 8 bases align to TRBD1. Germline V gene data show CDR1 as SGHTA and CDR2 as FQGNSA. The CDR3 length is 15 residues. Germline trimming cut 3 bases from V and 5 bases from J; bases unmatched to any gene: 9. As DNA, the CDR3 is TGTGCCAGCAGCTTGGTAGGACAGGGTGGGCACGAGCAGTACTTC. It yields the protein CASSLVGQGGHEQYF. Full variable domain (rest looked up from reference TRBV7-2 and TRBJ2-7): GAGVSQSPSNKVTEKGKDVELRCDPISGHTALYWYRQSLGQGLEFLIYFQGNSAPDKSGLPSDRFSAERTGGSVSTLTIQRTQQEDSAVYLCASSLVGQGGHEQYFGPGTRLTVT.

The chain is built from TRBV15 and TRBJ2-1, with 7 bases lining up with TRBD2. This CDR3 is 17 amino acids long. Germline V gene data show CDR1 as LNHNV and CDR2 as YYDKDF (reference sequence). V was clipped by 1 base and J by 2 bases; unmatched bases: 8. The CDR3 coding sequence is TGTGCCACCAGCAGAGCTCGGCTCGCGGGAGCCTACAATGAGCAGTTCTTC. It is translated as CATSRARLAGAYNEQFF.

The chain carries TRBV5-1 and TRBJ2-1; TRBD1 or TRBD2 may be the D gene (5 bases each). Trimming took off 0 bases at V and 0 bases at J, with 10 bases between the two ends. Germline-derived CDR1 and CDR2 are SGHRS and YFSETQ. The CDR3 length is 16 residues. The CDR3 nucleotides are TGCGCCAGCAGCTTGGCTGGGGGAAGCTCCTACAATGAGCAGTTCTTC. Amino acids: CASSLAGGSSYNEQFF.

The V and J genes are TRBV6-9 and TRBJ2-2; tentatively, D is TRBD2 (5 bases). Germline V lookup: CDR1 MNHGY, CDR2 SVAAGI. The CDR3 is 13 residues long. V shed 5 bases and J shed 6 bases, with 10 bases lying between them. The CDR3 DNA sequence: TGTGCCAGCAGTGAAGTGGGAGCCGGGGAGCTGTTTTTT. Its protein product is CASSEVGAGELFF.

The genes are TRBV19 and TRBJ1-4; possible D gene TRBD1, 5 bases. Germline-derived CDR1 and CDR2 are LNHDA and SQIVND (reference sequence). This CDR3 spans 14 amino acids. V was cut by 10 bases and J by 2 bases, with 14 bases left in between. The chain's CDR3 is CATKATVTNEKLFF. Here the CDR3 DNA reads TGTGCCACCAAAGCGACAGTTACTAATGAAAAACTGTTTTTT.

The J gene is TRBJ2-5, the V gene TRBV7-2; D is ambiguous. The CDR3 contains 12 residues. V was pared by 5 bases and J by 7 bases, with 11 bases between. The germline gives CDR1 SGHTA, CDR2 FQGNSA. The chain's CDR3 is CASSPSLGTQYF. Written as DNA, the CDR3 is TGTGCCAGCAGCCCGAGCCTTGGGACCCAGTACTTC.

The chain links TRBV4-1 to TRBJ2-1, with D possibly being TRBD1 or TRBD2 (5 bases each). Trimming left V 2 bases short and J 7 bases short, with 18 bases between. The CDR3 extends over 16 amino acids. CDR1 MGHRA and CDR2 YSYEKL come from the germline V gene. The CDR3 loop is CASSQRPGLVGNEQFF. The CDR3 bases are TGCGCCAGCAGCCAAAGACCGGGGCTAGTAGGTAATGAGCAGTTCTTC.

Notes on this clone: The CDR3 does not close with the conserved phenylalanine or tryptophan, likely indicating a read error. The J gene is TRBJ2-7, the V gene TRBV30; no clear D gene. Trimming shortened V by 0 bases and J by 1 base, and 10 bases separated the two germline ends. The germline gives CDR1 GTSNPN, CDR2 SVGIG (reference sequence). CDR3 length equals 14 residues. CDR3 in DNA: TGTGCCTGGAGTGTATTGAGAACTTCCTACGAGCAGTACCTC. This sequence encodes CAWSVLRTSYEQYL.

The chain employs TRBV7-2 and TRBJ1-1, with TRBD1 identical over 8 bases. This CDR3 has 12 amino acids. The trim removed 6 bases at V and 8 bases at J, leaving 5 bases unmatched. The germline CDR1 and CDR2 sequences are SGHTA and FQGNSA. The CDR3, as DNA: TGTGCCAGCAGTCCGGACAGGGTCGAAGCTTTCTTT. This codes for CASSPDRVEAFF.

The chain recombines TRBV5-1 with TRBJ2-3; 8 bases fit TRBD1. V was clipped by 3 bases and J by 2 bases; unmatched bases: 5. This CDR3 contains 15 residues. Germline CDR1 is SGHRS and CDR2 is YFSETQ. As DNA, the CDR3 is TGCGCCAGCAGCTCCACAGGGGGTTCCACAGATACGCAGTATTTT. Translation: CASSSTGGSTDTQYF.

The rearrangement links TRBV5-1 to TRBJ2-7, with 7 positions matching TRBD1. This CDR3 contains 15 residues. V lost 0 bases, J lost 3 bases, and 6 bases stayed unmatched. CDR1 SGHRS and CDR2 YFSETQ come from the germline V gene. CDR3 region: CASSLGQGIDYEQYF. In DNA, the CDR3 is TGCGCCAGCAGCTTGGGACAGGGCATCGACTACGAGCAGTACTTC.

The chain couples TRBV5-1 to TRBJ2-7; 14 bases map to TRBD2. Unmatched junction bases numbered 7, after V lost 2 bases and J lost 6 bases. Germline-derived CDR1 and CDR2 are SGHRS and YFSETQ. The CDR3 contains 16 residues. CDR3 sequence: CASSLLGTSGSSEQYF. Written as DNA, the CDR3 is TGCGCCAGCAGCTTATTGGGGACTAGCGGGAGTAGCGAGCAGTACTTC.

The rearrangement uses TRBV11-2 and TRBJ1-2, with D possibly matching TRBD1 (5 bases). The CDR3 spans 14 residues. Germline CDR1 and CDR2: SGHAT and FQNNGV. V lost 4 bases to trimming and J lost 8 bases, with 17 bases between them. The CDR3 loop is CASSSIDGAGGYTF. The CDR3 DNA reads as TGTGCCAGCAGCTCCATAGACGGGGCTGGGGGCTACACCTTC. The variable domain in full, completed from reference TRBV11-2 and TRBJ1-2, reads EAGVAQSPRYKIIEKRQSVAFWCNPISGHATLYWYQQILGQGPKLLIQFQNNGVVDDSQLPKDRFSAERLKGVDSTLKIQPAKLEDSAVYLCASSSIDGAGGYTFGSGTRLTVV.

The rearrangement links TRBV6-5 to TRBJ1-1; D may be TRBD1 (6 bases). This CDR3 has 13 residues. Germline CDR1 is MNHEY and CDR2 is SVGAGI. V lost 5 bases to trimming and J lost 5 bases, with 12 bases between them. The CDR3 region has the DNA TGTGCCAGCAGTATCGGGGGGCTTACTGAAGCTTTCTTT. Translated, it gives CASSIGGLTEAFF.

This clone was found once. The chain carries TRBV7-2 and TRBJ2-5; 7 bases match TRBD1. The J call may not be correct, given that the DNA end is closer to TRBJ2-7. Per the germline V gene, CDR1 is SGHTA and CDR2 is FQGNSA. CDR3 length: 15 amino acids. The CDR3 bases are TGTGCCAGCAGCTTAGAATCGGGACAGTCCTACGAGCAGTACTTC. Translation gives CASSLESGQSYEQYF.